The T cell receptor (beta chain) under discussion was sequenced for a study of long-term antiretroviral therapy in people with HIV. At survey level, the immunoSEQ assay was run in its v3.0 version. The assay was immunoSEQ multiplex PCR, and TCRdb's table has in-frame clones only and misses some. Here the sample spans approximately 35,000 clones, 94% being singletons. This CDR3 comprises 15 residues. Germline V gene data show CDR1 as SEHNR and CDR2 as FQNEAQ (reference sequence). With 5 bases removed from V and 3 bases from J, the gap between germline ends came to 16 bases. Sequenced here: unsorted PBMCs, sampled more than 5 years after starting antiretroviral therapy. The rearrangement links TRBV7-9 to TRBJ1-2, with a weak D call TRBD1 (6 bases). This TCR was sampled from a woman between 45 and 60 years old with HIV. CDR3 sequence reads: CASSIPSGQDYGYTF. The CDR3 DNA sequence: TGTGCCAGCAGCATACCATCGGGACAAGACTATGGCTACACCTTC.